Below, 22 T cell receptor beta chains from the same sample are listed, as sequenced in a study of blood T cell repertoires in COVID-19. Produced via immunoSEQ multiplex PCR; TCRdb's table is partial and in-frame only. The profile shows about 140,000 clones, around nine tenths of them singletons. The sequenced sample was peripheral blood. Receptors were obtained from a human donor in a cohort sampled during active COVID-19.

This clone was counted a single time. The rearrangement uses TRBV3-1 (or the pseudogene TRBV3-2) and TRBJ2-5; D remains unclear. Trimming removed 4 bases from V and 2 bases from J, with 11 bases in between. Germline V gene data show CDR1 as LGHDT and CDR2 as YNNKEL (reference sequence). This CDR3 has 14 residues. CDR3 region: CASSPWAKQETQYF. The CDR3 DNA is TGTGCCAGCAGCCCCTGGGCAAAACAAGAGACCCAGTACTTC.

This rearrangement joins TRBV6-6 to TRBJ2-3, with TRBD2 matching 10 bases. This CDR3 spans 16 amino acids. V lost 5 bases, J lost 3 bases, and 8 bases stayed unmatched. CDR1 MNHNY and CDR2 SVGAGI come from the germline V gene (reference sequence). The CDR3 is CASSITLAGDTDTQYF. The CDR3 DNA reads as TGTGCCAGCAGTATAACGCTAGCGGGAGATACAGATACGCAGTATTTT.

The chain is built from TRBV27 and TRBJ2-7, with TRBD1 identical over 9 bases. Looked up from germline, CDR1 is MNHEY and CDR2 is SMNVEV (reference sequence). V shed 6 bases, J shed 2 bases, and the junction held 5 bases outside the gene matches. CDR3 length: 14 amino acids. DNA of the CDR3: TGTGCCAGCAGCCCCCGGGACAGGGCCTACGAGCAGTACTTC. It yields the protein CASSPRDRAYEQYF.

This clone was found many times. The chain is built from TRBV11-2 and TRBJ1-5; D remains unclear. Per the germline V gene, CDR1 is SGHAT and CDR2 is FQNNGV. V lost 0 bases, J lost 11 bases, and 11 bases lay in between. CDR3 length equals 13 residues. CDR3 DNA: TGTGCCAGCAGCTTAGAATCTGGTGCAGCCCAGCATTTT. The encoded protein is CASSLESGAAQHF.

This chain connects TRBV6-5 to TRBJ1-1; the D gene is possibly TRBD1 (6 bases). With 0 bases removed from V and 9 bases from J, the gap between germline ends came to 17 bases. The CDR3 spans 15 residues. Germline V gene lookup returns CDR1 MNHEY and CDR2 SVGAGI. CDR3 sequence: CASSYSVRGRTQAFF. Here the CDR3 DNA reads TGTGCCAGCAGTTACTCGGTCAGGGGAAGGACTCAAGCTTTCTTT.

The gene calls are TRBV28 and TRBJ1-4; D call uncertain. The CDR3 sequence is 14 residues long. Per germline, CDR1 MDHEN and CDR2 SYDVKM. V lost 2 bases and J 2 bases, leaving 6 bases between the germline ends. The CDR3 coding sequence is TGTGCCAGCAGTTTACTGAGTACTAATGAAAAACTGTTTTTT. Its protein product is CASSLLSTNEKLFF. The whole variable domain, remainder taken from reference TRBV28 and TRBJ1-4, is DVKVTQSSRYLVKRTGEKVFLECVQDMDHENMFWYRQDPGLGLRLIYFSYDVKMKEKGDIPEGYSVSREKKERFSLILESASTNQTSMYLCASSLLSTNEKLFFGSGTQLSVL.

The CDR3 loop reads CASSKATRQVHF. The CDR3 bases are TGTGCCAGCAGCAAAGCGACCCGACAGGTCCATTTT. The chain couples TRBV21-1 to TRBJ2-3; the table gives TRBD1 as D, unverified against the DNA. TRBV21-1 is described as a pseudogene. The CDR3 is 12 amino acids.

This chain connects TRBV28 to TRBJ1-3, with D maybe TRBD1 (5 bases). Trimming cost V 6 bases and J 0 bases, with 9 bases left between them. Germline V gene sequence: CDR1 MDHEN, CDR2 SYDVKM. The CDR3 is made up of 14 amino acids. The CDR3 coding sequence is TGTGCCAGCAGGGACCAGGGCTCTGGAAACACCATATATTTT. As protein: CASRDQGSGNTIYF.

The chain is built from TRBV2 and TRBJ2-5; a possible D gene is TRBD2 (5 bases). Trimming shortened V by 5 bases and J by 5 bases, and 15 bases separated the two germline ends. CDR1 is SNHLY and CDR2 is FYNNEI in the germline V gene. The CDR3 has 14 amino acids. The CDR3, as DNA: TGTGCCAGCAGTACGAGGGATTTGGGGGAGACCCAGTACTTC. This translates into CASSTRDLGETQYF. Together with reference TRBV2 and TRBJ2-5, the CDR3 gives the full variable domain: EPEVTQTPSHQVTQMGQEVILRCVPISNHLYFYWYRQILGQKVEFLVSFYNNEISEKSEIFDDQFSVERPDGSNFTLKIRSTKLEDSAMYFCASSTRDLGETQYFGPGTRLLVL.

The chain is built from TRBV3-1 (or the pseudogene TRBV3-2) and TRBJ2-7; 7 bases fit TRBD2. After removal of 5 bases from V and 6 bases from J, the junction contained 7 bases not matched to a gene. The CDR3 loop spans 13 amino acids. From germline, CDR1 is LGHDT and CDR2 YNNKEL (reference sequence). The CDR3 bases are TGTGCCAGCAGCTTCGGTGGGGGGGGCGAGCAGTACTTC. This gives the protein CASSFGGGGEQYF.

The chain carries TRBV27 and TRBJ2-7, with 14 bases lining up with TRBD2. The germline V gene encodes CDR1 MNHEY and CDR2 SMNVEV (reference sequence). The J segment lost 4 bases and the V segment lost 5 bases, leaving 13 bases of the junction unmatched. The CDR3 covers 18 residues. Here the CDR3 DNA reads TGTGCCAGCAGTGCGACTAGCGGGAGGGCCGGATTTAGGTACGAGCAGTACTTC. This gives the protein CASSATSGRAGFRYEQYF.

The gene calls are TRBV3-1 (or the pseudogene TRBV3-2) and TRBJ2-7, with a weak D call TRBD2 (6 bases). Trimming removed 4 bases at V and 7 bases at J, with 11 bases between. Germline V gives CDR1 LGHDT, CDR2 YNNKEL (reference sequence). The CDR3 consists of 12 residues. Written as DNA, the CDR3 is TGTGCCAGCAGCCCGACTAGTCATGAGCAGTACTTC. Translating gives CASSPTSHEQYF.

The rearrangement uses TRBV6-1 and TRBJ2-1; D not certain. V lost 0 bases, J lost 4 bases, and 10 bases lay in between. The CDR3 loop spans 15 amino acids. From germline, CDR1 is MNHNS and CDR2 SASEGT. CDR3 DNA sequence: TGTGCCAGCAGTGAAGCCTACCACCCTTACAATGAGCAGTTCTTC. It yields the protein CASSEAYHPYNEQFF.

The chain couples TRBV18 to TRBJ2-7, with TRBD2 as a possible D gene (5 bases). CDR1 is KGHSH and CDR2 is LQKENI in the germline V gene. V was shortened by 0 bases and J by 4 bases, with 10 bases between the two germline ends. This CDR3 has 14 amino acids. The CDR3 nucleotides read TGTGCCAGCTCACCACCGGGAGAAAGATACGAGCAGTACTTC. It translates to CASSPPGERYEQYF.

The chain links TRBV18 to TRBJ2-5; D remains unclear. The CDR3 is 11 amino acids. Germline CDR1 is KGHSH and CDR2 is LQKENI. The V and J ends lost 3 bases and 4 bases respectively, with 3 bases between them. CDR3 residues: CASSPSETQYF. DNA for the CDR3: TGTGCCAGCTCACCCTCAGAGACCCAGTACTTC.

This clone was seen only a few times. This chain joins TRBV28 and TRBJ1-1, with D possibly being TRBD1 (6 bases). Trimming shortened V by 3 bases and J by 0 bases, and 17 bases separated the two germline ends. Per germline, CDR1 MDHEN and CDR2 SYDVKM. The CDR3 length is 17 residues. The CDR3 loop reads CASSFKGAGAMNTEAFF. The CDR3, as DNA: TGTGCCAGCAGTTTTAAGGGCGCAGGGGCTATGAACACTGAAGCTTTCTTT.

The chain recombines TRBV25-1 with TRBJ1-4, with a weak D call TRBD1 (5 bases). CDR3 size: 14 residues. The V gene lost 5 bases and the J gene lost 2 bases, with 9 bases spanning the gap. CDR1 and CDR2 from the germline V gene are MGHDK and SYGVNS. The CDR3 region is CASSWGRTNEKLFF. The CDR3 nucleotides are TGTGCCAGCAGTTGGGGGAGGACTAATGAAAAACTGTTTTTT. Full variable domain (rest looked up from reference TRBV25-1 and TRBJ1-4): EADIYQTPRYLVIGTGKKITLECSQTMGHDKMYWYQQDPGMELHLIHYSYGVNSTEKGDLSSESTVSRIRTEHFPLTLESARPSHTSQYLCASSWGRTNEKLFFGSGTQLSVL.

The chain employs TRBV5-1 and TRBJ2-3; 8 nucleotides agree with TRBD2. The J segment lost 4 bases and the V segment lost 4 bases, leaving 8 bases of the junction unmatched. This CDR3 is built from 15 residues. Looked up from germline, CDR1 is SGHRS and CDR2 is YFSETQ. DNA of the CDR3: TGCGCCAGCAGCCCGAGGACTAGCTACCCAGATACGCAGTATTTT. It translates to CASSPRTSYPDTQYF.

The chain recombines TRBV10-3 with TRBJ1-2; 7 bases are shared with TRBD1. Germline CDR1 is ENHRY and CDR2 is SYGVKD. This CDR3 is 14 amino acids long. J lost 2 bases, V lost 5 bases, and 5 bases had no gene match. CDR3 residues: CAISRGTANYGYTF. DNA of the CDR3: TGTGCCATCAGTCGCGGGACAGCAAACTATGGCTACACCTTC.

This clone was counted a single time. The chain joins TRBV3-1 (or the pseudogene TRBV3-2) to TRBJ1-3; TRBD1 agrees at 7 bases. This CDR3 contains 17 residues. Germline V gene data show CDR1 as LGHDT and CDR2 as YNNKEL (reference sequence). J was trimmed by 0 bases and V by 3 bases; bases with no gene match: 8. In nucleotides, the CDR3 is TGTGCCAGCAGCCATGGCCCGGACAGGACCTCTGGAAACACCATATATTTT. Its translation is CASSHGPDRTSGNTIYF.

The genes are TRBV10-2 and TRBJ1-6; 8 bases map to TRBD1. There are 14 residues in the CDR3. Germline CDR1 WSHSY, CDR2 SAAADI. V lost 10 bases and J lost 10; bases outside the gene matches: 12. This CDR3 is CATTLDRVGSPLHF. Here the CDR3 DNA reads TGCGCCACCACCCTGGACAGGGTCGGATCACCCCTCCACTTT.

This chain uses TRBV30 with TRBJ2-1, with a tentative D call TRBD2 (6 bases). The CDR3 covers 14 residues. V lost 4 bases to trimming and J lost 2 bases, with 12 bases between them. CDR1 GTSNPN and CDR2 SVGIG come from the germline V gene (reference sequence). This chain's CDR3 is CAWKPGLTYNEQFF. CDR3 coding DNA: TGTGCCTGGAAACCGGGACTCACCTACAATGAGCAGTTCTTC.